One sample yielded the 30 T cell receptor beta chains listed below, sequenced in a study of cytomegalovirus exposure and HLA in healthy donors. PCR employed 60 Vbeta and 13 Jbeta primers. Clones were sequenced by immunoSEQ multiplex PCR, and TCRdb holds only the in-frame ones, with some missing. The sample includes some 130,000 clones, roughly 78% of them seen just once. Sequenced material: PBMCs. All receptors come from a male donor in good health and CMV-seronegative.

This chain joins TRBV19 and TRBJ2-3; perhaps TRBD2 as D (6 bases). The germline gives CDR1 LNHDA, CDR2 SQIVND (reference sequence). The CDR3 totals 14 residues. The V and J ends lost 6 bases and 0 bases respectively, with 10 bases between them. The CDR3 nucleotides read TGTGCCAGTAGCGGGAGATCTAGCACAGATACGCAGTATTTT. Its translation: CASSGRSSTDTQYF.

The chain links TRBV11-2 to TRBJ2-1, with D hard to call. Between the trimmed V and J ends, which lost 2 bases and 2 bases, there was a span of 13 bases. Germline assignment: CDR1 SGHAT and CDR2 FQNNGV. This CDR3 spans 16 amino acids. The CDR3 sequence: CASSLWAFQTYNEQFF. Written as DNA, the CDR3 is TGTGCCAGCAGCTTATGGGCCTTTCAAACCTACAATGAGCAGTTCTTC.

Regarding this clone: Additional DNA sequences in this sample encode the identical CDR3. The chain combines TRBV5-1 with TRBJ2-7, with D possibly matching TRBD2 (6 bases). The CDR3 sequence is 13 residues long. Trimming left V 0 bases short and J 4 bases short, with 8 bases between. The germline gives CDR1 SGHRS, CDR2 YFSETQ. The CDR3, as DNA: TGCGCCAGCAGCTTGGCCCGGGGGTACGAGCAGTACTTC. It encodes CASSLARGYEQYF.

The DNA for the CDR3 is TGTGCCAGCAGTTACCCCCAGGGGGTTGAAAAACTGTTTTTT. Its translation: CASSYPQGVEKLFF. The chain joins TRBV6-6 to TRBJ1-4; TRBD1 agrees at 7 bases. The CDR3 has 14 residues. Germline-derived CDR1 and CDR2 are MNHNY and SVGAGI (reference sequence). V lost 2 bases to trimming and J lost 7 bases; unmatched junction nucleotides: 4.

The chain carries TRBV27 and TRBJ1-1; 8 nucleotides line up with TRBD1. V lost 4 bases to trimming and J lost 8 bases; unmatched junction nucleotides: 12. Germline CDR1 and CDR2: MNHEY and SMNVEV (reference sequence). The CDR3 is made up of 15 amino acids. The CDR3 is CASSSLRVQGEEAFF. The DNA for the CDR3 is TGTGCCAGCAGTTCCCTTAGGGTACAGGGGGAGGAAGCTTTCTTT.

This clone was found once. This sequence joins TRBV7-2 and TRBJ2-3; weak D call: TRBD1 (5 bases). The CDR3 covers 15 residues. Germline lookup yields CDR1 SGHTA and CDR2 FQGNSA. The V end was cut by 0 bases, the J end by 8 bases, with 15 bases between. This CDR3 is CASSLALGAFATQYF. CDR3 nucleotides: TGTGCCAGCAGCTTAGCCCTAGGGGCTTTCGCTACGCAGTATTTT.

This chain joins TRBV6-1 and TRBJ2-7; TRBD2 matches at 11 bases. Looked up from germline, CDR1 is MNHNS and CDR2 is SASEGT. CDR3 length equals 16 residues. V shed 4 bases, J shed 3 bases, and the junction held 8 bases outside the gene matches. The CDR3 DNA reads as TGTGCCAGCAGTGCGCTTACTAGCGGGGGTATCTACGAGCAGTACTTC. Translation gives CASSALTSGGIYEQYF.

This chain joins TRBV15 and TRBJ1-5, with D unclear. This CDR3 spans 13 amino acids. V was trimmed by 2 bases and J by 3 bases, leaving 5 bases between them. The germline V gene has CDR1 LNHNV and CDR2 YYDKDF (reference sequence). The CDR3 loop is CATSRQYNQPQHF. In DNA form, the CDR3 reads TGTGCCACCAGCAGACAGTACAATCAGCCCCAGCATTTT.

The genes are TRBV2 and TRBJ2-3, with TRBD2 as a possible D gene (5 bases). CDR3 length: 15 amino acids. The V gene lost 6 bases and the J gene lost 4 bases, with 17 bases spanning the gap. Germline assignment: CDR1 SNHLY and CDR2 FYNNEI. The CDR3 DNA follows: TGTGCCAGCAGGAGTCGGGGTCCTAGGGCAGATACGCAGTATTTT. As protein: CASRSRGPRADTQYF.

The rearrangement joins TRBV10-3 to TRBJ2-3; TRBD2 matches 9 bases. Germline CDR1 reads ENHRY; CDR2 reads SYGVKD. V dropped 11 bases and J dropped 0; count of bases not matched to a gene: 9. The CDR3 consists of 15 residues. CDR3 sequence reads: CALRGSGGSTDTQYF. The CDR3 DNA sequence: TGTGCCCTCCGTGGTAGCGGGGGAAGCACAGATACGCAGTATTTT.

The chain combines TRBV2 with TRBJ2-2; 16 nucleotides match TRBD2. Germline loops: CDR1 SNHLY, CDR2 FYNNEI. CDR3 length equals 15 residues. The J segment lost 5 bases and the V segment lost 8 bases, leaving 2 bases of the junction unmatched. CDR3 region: CASRGLAGGTGELFF. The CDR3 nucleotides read TGTGCCAGCCGGGGACTAGCGGGAGGGACCGGGGAGCTGTTTTTT.

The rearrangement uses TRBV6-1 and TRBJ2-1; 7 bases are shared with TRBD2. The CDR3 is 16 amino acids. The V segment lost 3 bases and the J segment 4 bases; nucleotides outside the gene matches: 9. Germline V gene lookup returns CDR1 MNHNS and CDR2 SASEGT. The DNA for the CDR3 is TGTGCCAGCAGTGACATCTTTGGGGGGGGTTACAATGAGCAGTTCTTC. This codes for CASSDIFGGGYNEQFF.

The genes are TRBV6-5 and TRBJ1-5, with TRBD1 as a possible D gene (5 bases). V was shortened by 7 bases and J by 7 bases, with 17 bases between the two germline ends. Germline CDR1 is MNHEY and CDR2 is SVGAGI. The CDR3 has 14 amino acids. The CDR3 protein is CASTLGARGQPQHF. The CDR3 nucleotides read TGTGCCAGCACCCTAGGGGCCCGGGGGCAGCCCCAGCATTTT.

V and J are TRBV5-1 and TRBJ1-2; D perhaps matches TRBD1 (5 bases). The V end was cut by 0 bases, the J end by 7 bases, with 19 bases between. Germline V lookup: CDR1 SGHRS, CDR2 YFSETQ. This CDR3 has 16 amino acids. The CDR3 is CASSLDPQGGGIGYTF. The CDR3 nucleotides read TGCGCCAGCAGCTTGGATCCTCAGGGAGGAGGCATTGGCTACACCTTC.

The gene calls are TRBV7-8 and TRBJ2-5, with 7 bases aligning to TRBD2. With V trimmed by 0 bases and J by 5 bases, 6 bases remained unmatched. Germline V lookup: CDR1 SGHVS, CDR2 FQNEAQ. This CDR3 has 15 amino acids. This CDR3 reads CASSLAGGKGETQYF. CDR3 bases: TGTGCCAGCAGCTTAGCGGGGGGGAAAGGGGAGACCCAGTACTTC.

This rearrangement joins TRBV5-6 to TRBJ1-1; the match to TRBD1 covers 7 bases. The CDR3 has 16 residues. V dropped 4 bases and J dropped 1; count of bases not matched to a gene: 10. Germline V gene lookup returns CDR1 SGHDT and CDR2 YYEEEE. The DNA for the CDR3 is TGTGCCAGCAGCAAGGGGGCGATTTTCGGGAACACTGAAGCTTTCTTT. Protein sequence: CASSKGAIFGNTEAFF.

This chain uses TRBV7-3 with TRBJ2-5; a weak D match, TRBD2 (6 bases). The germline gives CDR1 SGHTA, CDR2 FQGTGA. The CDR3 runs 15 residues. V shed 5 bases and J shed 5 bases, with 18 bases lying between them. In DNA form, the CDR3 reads TGTGCCAGCAGCCCCTCCGGGGGACTTGGGGAGACCCAGTACTTC. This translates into CASSPSGGLGETQYF. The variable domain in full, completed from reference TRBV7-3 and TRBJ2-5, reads GAGVSQTPSNKVTEKGKYVELRCDPISGHTALYWYRQSLGQGPEFLIYFQGTGAADDSGLPNDRFFAVRPEGSVSTLKIQRTERGDSAVYLCASSPSGGLGETQYFGPGTRLLVL.

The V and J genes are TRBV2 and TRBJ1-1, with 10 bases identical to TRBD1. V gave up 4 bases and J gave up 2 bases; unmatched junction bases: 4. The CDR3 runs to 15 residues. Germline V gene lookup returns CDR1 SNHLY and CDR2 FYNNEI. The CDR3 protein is CASSVRTGGNTEAFF. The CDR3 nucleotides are TGTGCCAGCAGTGTCCGGACAGGGGGAAACACTGAAGCTTTCTTT.

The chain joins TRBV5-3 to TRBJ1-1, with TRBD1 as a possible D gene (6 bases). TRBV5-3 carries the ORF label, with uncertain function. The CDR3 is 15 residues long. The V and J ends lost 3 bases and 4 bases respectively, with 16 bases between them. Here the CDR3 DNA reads TGTGCCAGAAGCTCGAAACAGGGTGGCGGCACTGAAGCTTTCTTT. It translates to CARSSKQGGGTEAFF.

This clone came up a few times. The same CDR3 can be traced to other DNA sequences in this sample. The CDR3 DNA reads as TGTGCCAGCAGTGAACTAGCGGGGGGGCCAGATACGCAGTATTTT. This translates into CASSELAGGPDTQYF. This chain connects TRBV6-1 to TRBJ2-3, with 12 bases identical to TRBD2. CDR1 and CDR2 from the germline V gene are MNHNS and SASEGT. J was trimmed by 4 bases and V by 2 bases; bases with no gene match: 1. This CDR3 is 15 amino acids long.

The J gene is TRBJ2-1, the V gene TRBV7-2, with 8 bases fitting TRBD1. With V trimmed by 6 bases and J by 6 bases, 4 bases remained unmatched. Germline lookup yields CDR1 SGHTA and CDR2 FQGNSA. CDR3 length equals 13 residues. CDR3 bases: TGTGCCAGCAGAACGACAGGGGTCAATGAGCAGTTCTTC. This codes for CASRTTGVNEQFF. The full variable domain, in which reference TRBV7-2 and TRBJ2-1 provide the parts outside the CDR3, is GAGVSQSPSNKVTEKGKDVELRCDPISGHTALYWYRQSLGQGLEFLIYFQGNSAPDKSGLPSDRFSAERTGGSVSTLTIQRTQQEDSAVYLCASRTTGVNEQFFGPGTRLTVL.

CDR3 sequence reads: CASSSGTGNEKLFF. The CDR3 nucleotides are TGTGCCAGCAGCTCCGGGACAGGGAATGAAAAACTGTTTTTT. This chain joins TRBV5-4 and TRBJ1-4; 9 bases match TRBD1. The length of the CDR3 is 14 residues. The germline CDR1 and CDR2 sequences are SGHNT and YYREEE (reference sequence). Trimming removed 3 bases from V and 5 bases from J; junction bases left unmatched: 2.

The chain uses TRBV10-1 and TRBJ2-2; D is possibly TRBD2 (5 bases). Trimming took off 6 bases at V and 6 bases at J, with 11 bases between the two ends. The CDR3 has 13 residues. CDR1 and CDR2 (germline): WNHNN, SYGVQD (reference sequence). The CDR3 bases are TGCGCCAGCAGCATGACTACGTCCGGGGAGCTGTTTTTT. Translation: CASSMTTSGELFF.

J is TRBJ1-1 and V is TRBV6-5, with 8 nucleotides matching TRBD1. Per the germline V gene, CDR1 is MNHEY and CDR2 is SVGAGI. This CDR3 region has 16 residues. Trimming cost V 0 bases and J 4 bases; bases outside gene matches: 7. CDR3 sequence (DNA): TGTGCCAGCAGTTACTCCGCAGGGGGCGCGGGCACTGAAGCTTTCTTT. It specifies CASSYSAGGAGTEAFF.

The CDR3: CASSVGLIETQYF. The CDR3 DNA reads as TGTGCCAGCAGCGTAGGACTCATCGAGACCCAGTACTTC. The rearrangement links TRBV9 to TRBJ2-5, with D uncertain. Trimming removed 0 bases from V and 5 bases from J, with 8 bases in between. CDR3 size: 13 residues. The germline V gene encodes CDR1 SGDLS and CDR2 YYNGEE.

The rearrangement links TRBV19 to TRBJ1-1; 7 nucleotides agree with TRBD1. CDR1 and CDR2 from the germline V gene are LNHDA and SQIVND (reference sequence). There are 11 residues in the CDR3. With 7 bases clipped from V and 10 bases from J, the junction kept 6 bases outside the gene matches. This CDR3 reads CASTRDSRAFF. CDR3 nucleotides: TGTGCCAGTACCAGGGACAGTCGAGCTTTCTTT.

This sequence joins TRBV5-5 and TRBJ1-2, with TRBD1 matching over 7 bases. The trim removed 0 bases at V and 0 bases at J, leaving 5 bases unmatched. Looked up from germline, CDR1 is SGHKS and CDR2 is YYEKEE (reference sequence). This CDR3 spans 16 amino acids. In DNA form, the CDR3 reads TGTGCCAGCAGCTTGGACGACAGGGACGCTAACTATGGCTACACCTTC. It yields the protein CASSLDDRDANYGYTF.

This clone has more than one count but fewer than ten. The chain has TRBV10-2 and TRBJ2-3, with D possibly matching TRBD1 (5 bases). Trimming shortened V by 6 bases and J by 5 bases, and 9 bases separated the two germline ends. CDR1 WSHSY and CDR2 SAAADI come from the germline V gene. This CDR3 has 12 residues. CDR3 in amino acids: CASSLQGDTQYF. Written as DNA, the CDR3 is TGCGCCAGCAGCTTGCAGGGAGATACGCAGTATTTT.

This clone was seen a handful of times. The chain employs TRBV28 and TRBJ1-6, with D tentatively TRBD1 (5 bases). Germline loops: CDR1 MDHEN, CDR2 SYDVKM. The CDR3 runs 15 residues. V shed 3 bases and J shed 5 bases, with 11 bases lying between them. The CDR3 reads CASSFGQGNNSPLHF. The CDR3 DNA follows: TGTGCCAGCAGTTTTGGCCAGGGAAATAATTCACCCCTCCACTTT.

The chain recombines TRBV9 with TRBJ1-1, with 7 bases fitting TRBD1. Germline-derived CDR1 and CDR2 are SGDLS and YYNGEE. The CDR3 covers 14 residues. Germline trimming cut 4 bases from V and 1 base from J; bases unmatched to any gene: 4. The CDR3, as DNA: TGTGCCAGCAGCCCCCGGACAGGGAACACTGAAGCTTTCTTT. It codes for CASSPRTGNTEAFF.